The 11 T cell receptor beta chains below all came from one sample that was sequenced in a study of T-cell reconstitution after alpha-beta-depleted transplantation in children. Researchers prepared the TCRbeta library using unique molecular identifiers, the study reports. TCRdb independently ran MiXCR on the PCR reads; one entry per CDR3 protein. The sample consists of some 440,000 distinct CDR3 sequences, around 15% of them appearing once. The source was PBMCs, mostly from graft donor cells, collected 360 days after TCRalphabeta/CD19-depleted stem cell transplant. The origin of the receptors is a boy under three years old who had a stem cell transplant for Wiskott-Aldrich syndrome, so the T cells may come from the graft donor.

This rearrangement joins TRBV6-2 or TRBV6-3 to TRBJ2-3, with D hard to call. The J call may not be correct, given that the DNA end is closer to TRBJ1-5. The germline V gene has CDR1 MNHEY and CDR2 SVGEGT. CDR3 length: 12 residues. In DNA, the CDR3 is TGTGCCAGCAGAATCAACACAGATACGCAGCATTTT. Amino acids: CASRINTDTQHF.

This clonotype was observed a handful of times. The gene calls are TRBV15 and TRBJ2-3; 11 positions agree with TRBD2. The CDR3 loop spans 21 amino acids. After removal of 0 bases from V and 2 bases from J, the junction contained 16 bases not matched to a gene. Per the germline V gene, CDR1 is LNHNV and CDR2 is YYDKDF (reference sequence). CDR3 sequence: CATSRDRTSGGRSRYTDTQYF. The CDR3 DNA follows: TGTGCCACCAGCAGAGATAGAACTAGCGGGGGCCGCTCCCGATACACAGATACGCAGTATTTT.

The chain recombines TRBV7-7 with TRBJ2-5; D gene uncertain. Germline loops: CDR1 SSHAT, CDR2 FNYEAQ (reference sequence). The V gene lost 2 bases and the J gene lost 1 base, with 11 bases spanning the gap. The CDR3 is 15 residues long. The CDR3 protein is CASSLWASPQETQYF. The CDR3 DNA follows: TGTGCCAGCAGCTTATGGGCTAGTCCCCAAGAGACCCAGTACTTC.

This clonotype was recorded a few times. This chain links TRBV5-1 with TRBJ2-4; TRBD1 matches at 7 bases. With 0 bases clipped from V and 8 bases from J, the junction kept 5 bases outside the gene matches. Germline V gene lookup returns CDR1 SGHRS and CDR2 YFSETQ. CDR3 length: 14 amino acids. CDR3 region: CASSLGATGDIQYF. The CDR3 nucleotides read TGCGCCAGCAGCTTGGGAGCCACAGGGGACATTCAGTACTTC.

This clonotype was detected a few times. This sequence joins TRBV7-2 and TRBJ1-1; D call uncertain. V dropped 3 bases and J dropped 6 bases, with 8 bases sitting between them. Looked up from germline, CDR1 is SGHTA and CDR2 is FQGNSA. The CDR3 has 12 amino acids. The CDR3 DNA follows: TGTGCCAGCAGCTTCTCGGGCCCTGAAGCTTTCTTT. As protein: CASSFSGPEAFF.

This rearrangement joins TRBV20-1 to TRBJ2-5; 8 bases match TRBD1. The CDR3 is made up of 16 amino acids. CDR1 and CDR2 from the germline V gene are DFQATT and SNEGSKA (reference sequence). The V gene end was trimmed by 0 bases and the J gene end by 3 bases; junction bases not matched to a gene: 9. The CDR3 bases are TGCAGTGCTAGAGATCGTTTCAGGGGGCAGGAAGAGACCCAGTACTTC. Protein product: CSARDRFRGQEETQYF.

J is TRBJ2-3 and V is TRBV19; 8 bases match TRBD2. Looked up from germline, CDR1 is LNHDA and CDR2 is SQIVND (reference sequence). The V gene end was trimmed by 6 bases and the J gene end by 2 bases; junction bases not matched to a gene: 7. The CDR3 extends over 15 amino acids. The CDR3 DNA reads TGTGCCAGTAGACCACCCGGACTAGCCACAGATACGCAGTATTTT. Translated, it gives CASRPPGLATDTQYF.

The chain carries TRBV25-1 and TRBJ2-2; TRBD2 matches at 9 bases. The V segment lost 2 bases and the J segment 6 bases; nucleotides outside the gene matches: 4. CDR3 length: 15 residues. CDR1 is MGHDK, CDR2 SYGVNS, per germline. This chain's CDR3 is CASSERLAGPGELFF. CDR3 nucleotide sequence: TGTGCCAGCAGTGAAAGGCTAGCGGGGCCCGGGGAGCTGTTTTTT.

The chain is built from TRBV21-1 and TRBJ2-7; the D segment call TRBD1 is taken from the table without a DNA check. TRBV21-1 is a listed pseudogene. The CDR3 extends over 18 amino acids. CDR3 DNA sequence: TGTGCCAGCAGCAAAGAACAGGGGGGACACATCAATCGGGACGAGCAGTACTTC. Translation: CASSKEQGGHINRDEQYF.

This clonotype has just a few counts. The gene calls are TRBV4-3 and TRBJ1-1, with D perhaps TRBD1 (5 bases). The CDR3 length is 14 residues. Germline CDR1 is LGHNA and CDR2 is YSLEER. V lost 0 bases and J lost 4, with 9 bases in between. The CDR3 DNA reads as TGCGCCAGCAGCCAAGATCTGAGGGGCACTGAAGCTTTCTTT. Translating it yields CASSQDLRGTEAFF.

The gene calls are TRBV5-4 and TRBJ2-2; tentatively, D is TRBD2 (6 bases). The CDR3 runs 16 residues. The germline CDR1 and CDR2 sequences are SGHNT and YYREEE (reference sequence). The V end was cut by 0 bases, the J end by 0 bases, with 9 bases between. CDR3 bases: TGTGCCAGCAGCTTGGCAGGGACTGCGAACACCGGGGAGCTGTTTTTT. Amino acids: CASSLAGTANTGELFF. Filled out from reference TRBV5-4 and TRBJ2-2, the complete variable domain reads ETGVTQSPTHLIKTRGQQVTLRCSSQSGHNTVSWYQQALGQGPQFIFQYYREEENGRGNFPPRFSGLQFPNYSSELNVNALELDDSALYLCASSLAGTANTGELFFGEGSRLTVL.